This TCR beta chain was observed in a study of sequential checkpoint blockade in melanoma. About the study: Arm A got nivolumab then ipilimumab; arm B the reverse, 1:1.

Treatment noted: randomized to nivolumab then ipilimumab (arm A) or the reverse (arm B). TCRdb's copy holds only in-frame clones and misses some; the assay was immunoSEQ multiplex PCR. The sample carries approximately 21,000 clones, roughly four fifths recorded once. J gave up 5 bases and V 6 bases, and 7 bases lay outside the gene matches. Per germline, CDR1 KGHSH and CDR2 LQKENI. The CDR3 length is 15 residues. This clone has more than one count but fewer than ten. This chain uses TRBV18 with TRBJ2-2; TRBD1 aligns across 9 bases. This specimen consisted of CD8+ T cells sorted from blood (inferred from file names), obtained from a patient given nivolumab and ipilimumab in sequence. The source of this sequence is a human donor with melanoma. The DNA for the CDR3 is TGTGCCAGCTCGTCCGGGACAGGGAGAACCGGGGAGCTGTTTTTT. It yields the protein CASSSGTGRTGELFF.